A selection of T cell receptor beta chains follows, all from one sample in a study of Ad26.COV2.S vaccination and SARS-CoV-2 variants. Profiling relied on immunoSEQ multiplex PCR, and the TCRdb table lists in-frame clones only, not all of them. The repertoire holds about half a million clones, with approximately 90% as singletons. This specimen consisted of peripheral blood, obtained in a trial of Ad26.COV2.S vaccine versus placebo. These receptors all stem from a person aged 18-65 years who received the Ad26.COV2.S COVID-19 vaccine or a placebo. The CDR3 runs from the conserved cysteine through the conserved F or W. A D gene is named only where the DNA matches it firmly. The listing skips clone size in some rows; elsewhere it reads once, few, many or a size class.

D gene	J gene	V gene	clone size	CDR3 protein	CDR3 DNA
.	TRBJ2-7	TRBV11-3	.	CASSPGDQGYEQYF	TGTGCCAGCAGCCCCGGGGACCAAGGCTACGAGCAGTACTTC
TRBD2	TRBJ2-3	TRBV3-1/TRBV3-2	.	CASSQALAAPSTDTQYF	TGTGCCAGCAGCCAAGCGCTAGCGGCCCCCTCCACGGATACGCAGTATTTT
TRBD1	TRBJ2-3	TRBV7-9	once	CAGRQGQAVDTQYF	TGTGCCGGAAGACAGGGACAGGCGGTGGATACGCAGTATTTT
.	TRBJ1-2	TRBV7-9	.	CASSLEIESLYTF	TGTGCCAGCAGCTTAGAAATTGAGAGCCTCTACACCTTC
TRBD1	TRBJ1-2	TRBV7-9	.	CASSVNRGTGGYTF	TGTGCCAGCAGCGTGAACAGGGGAACGGGTGGCTACACCTTC
.	TRBJ1-1	TRBV18	.	CASSPATEAFF	TGTGCCAGCTCACCAGCCACTGAAGCTTTCTTT
TRBD2	TRBJ2-1	TRBV5-1	.	CASSSPGLAGGNEQFF	TGCGCCAGCAGCTCCCCGGGACTAGCGGGAGGCAATGAGCAGTTCTTC
.	TRBJ1-5	TRBV6-5	.	CASGAGISNQPQHF	TGTGCCAGCGGGGCAGGGATTAGCAATCAGCCCCAGCATTTT
.	TRBJ2-1	TRBV12-3/TRBV12-4	.	CASSQAYKGEFF	TGTGCCAGCAGCCAGGCCTACAAGGGTGAGTTCTTC
TRBD1	TRBJ2-3	TRBV3-1/TRBV3-2	.	CASSQDWTGASTDTQYF	TGTGCCAGCAGCCAAGATTGGACAGGGGCTAGCACAGATACGCAGTATTTT
.	TRBJ1-4	TRBV6-5	.	CASTNRGPDEKLFF	TGTGCCAGCACCAATCGGGGGCCAGATGAAAAACTGTTTTTT
.	TRBJ2-5	TRBV18	once	CASSFEERGTQYF	TGTGCCAGCTCGTTCGAAGAGCGAGGGACCCAGTACTTC
.	TRBJ2-1	TRBV2	.	CASSVRQGGFDEQFF	TGTGCCAGCAGTGTTCGTCAGGGAGGTTTCGATGAGCAGTTCTTC
TRBD1	TRBJ1-6	TRBV19	.	CASFPGGDNSPLHF	TGTGCCAGCTTCCCAGGGGGCGATAATTCACCCCTCCACTTT
.	TRBJ2-7	TRBV7-2	.	CASSQTPGTYEQYF	TGTGCCAGCAGCCAAACCCCCGGGACCTACGAGCAGTACTTC
.	TRBJ1-1	TRBV7-9	few	CASSLVSANTEAFF	TGTGCCAGCAGCTTAGTGTCGGCGAACACTGAAGCTTTCTTT
.	TRBJ2-7	TRBV27	.	CASSASGEGVYEQYF	TGTGCCAGCAGTGCCTCAGGGGAAGGTGTTTACGAGCAGTACTTC
TRBD1	TRBJ1-1	TRBV29-1	once	CSVGTGSTEAFF	TGCAGCGTTGGGACAGGATCCACTGAAGCTTTCTTT
.	TRBJ1-4	TRBV30	.	CAWSVDFGAGGKLFF	TGTGCCTGGAGTGTAGATTTTGGGGCCGGAGGAAAACTGTTTTTT
TRBD1	TRBJ1-1	TRBV9	.	CASSKGQGNTEAFF	TGTGCCAGCAGCAAGGGACAGGGGAACACTGAAGCTTTCTTT
TRBD2	TRBJ2-7	TRBV2	.	CASSVTRTSGRAIPYEQYF	TGTGCCAGCAGTGTTACTAGGACTAGCGGGAGGGCGATTCCTTACGAGCAGTACTTC
.	TRBJ1-2	TRBV6-5	.	CASSRGPLGYTF	TGTGCCAGCAGTCGTGGACCCTTAGGCTACACCTTC
.	TRBJ2-2	TRBV5-1	.	CASRLISEAGELFF	TGCGCCAGCAGATTAATCTCGGAGGCCGGGGAGCTGTTTTTT
.	TRBJ1-2	TRBV9	.	CASSGPVPGSSNYGYTF	TGTGCCAGCAGCGGACCGGTCCCGGGGAGTTCTAACTATGGCTACACCTTC
.	TRBJ2-7	TRBV23-1	.	CATRSRPGPTNF	TGCGCCACACGAAGTAGACCCGGGCCAACGAACTTC
.	TRBJ2-1	TRBV5-4	.	CASSLGGYYNEQFF	TGTGCCAGCAGCTTGGGCGGGTACTACAATGAGCAGTTCTTC
TRBD1	TRBJ2-7	TRBV7-9	once	CASSPGQAYYEQYF	TGTGCCAGCAGCCCGGGACAGGCCTACTACGAGCAGTACTTC
TRBD2	TRBJ2-1	TRBV4-2	.	CASSRTSGPFNEQFF	TGTGCCAGCAGCCGGACTAGCGGGCCGTTCAATGAGCAGTTCTTC
.	TRBJ1-5	TRBV4-1	few	CASSQLPYQPQHF	TGCGCCAGCAGCCAACTCCCCTATCAGCCCCAGCATTTT
.	TRBJ2-7	TRBV30	.	CAWSVEWEQYF	TGTGCCTGGAGTGTAGAGTGGGAGCAGTACTTC
.	TRBJ2-7	TRBV2	.	CASRQTLPHEQYF	TGTGCCAGCAGACAGACATTGCCCCACGAGCAGTACTTC
.	TRBJ2-1	TRBV7-9	.	CASSLSLANEQFF	TGTGCCAGCAGCTTAAGTCTGGCCAATGAGCAGTTCTTC
TRBD1	TRBJ1-2	TRBV7-2	.	CASSFPGTGSYGYTF	TGTGCCAGCAGCTTTCCCGGGACAGGGAGCTATGGCTACACCTTC
.	TRBJ2-5	TRBV10-1	.	CASSAQGRETQYF	TGCGCCAGCAGTGCGCAGGGAAGAGAGACCCAGTACTTC
.	TRBJ2-7	TRBV7-8	.	CASSLRPGRGEQYF	TGTGCCAGCAGCCTACGGCCAGGCCGGGGCGAGCAGTACTTC
TRBD1	TRBJ1-5	TRBV19	once	CASSPRQGSNQPQHF	TGTGCCAGTAGTCCCAGACAGGGGAGCAATCAGCCCCAGCATTTT
.	TRBJ2-5	TRBV7-2	once	CASSLRGYGGTRETQYF	TGTGCCAGCAGCCTTCGAGGGTATGGCGGGACTCGAGAGACCCAGTACTTC
.	TRBJ2-2	TRBV28	.	CASSQGSKTGELFF	TGTGCCAGCAGCCAGGGATCTAAAACCGGGGAGCTGTTTTTT
TRBD1	TRBJ2-2	TRBV11-3	.	CASRRQGDTGELFF	TGTGCCAGCAGACGACAGGGGGACACCGGGGAGCTGTTTTTT
.	TRBJ2-7	TRBV6-6	.	CASSPGDYEQYF	TGTGCCAGCAGTCCCGGGGACTACGAGCAGTACTTC
TRBD1	TRBJ1-2	TRBV27	.	CASSSSGTDNYGYTF	TGTGCCAGCAGTTCGTCCGGGACAGACAACTATGGCTACACCTTC
TRBD1	TRBJ1-6	TRBV5-4	.	CASSTPPGQENSPLHF	TGTGCCAGCAGCACACCTCCGGGACAGGAGAATTCACCCCTCCACTTT
.	TRBJ1-4	TRBV27	.	CASSDATNEKLFF	TGTGCCAGCTCCGACGCAACTAATGAAAAACTGTTTTTT
.	TRBJ2-7	TRBV27	.	CASSLRTGGYEQYF	TGTGCCAGCAGTTTAAGGACCGGCGGCTACGAGCAGTACTTC
TRBD1	TRBJ1-1	TRBV7-9	.	CASSSSRDREAFF	TGTGCCAGCAGCTCGTCCCGGGACAGGGAAGCTTTCTTT
TRBD1	TRBJ1-1	TRBV28	once	CASSLLTGMNTEAFF	TGTGCCAGCAGTTTACTGACAGGGATGAACACTGAAGCTTTCTTT
.	TRBJ1-5	TRBV15	.	CATSLHRDGGQPQHF	TGTGCCACCAGCCTACACAGGGATGGGGGACAGCCCCAGCATTTT
TRBD1	TRBJ1-1	TRBV6-5	.	CASSRGFNAFF	TGTGCCAGCAGCAGGGGGTTCAATGCTTTCTTT
.	TRBJ1-5	TRBV5-1	.	CASSLRWFNNQPQHF	TGCGCCAGCAGCTTACGCTGGTTTAACAATCAGCCCCAGCATTTT
TRBD1	TRBJ1-2	TRBV5-1	.	CASRTGTGRSYGYTF	TGCGCCAGCAGAACCGGGACAGGGAGAAGCTATGGCTACACCTTC
.	TRBJ1-6	TRBV6-2/TRBV6-3	once	CASSYNFPHRDSPLHF	TGTGCCAGCAGTTATAACTTTCCACATCGGGATTCACCCCTCCACTTT
.	TRBJ2-2	TRBV7-3	.	CASSRGFNTGELFF	TGTGCCAGCAGCCGTGGATTCAACACCGGGGAGCTGTTTTTT
TRBD1	TRBJ1-3	TRBV9	.	CASSWTGALGNTIYF	TGTGCCAGCAGCTGGACAGGGGCCCTCGGAAACACCATATATTTT